Listed below are T cell receptor beta chains from one sample, sequenced in a study of shared clonotypes between healthy human individuals. Sequencing was performed with immunoSEQ multiplex PCR; in TCRdb, only in-frame clones are kept and a portion is missing. Of almost 750,000 clones in the sample, 72% were seen once. Specimen: memory CD4+ T cells sorted from blood. Receptor source: a woman in her twenties or thirties in good health. CDR3s include the opening cysteine and the closing phenylalanine or tryptophan. Fields, in order: D gene, J gene, V gene, clone size, CDR3 protein, CDR3 DNA. D genes are given only for firm matches. The size field is filled for only some rows; it gives once, few, many or a size class.

TRBD2	TRBJ2-7	TRBV5-4	.	CASSRGGTSRGEQYF	TGTGCCAGCAGCCGCGGAGGGACTAGCAGAGGCGAGCAGTACTTC
TRBD1	TRBJ1-1	TRBV6-5	.	CATIRRGGSDTEAFF	TGTGCCACCATAAGAAGAGGGGGCAGTGACACTGAAGCTTTCTTT
.	TRBJ2-3	TRBV7-2	.	CASSPNVLVADTQYF	TGTGCCAGCAGCCCTAATGTCCTGGTGGCTGATACGCAGTATTTT
.	TRBJ2-3	TRBV10-3	.	CAISVQGALSPDTQYF	TGTGCCATCAGCGTACAGGGAGCGTTGAGTCCGGATACGCAGTATTTT
TRBD1	TRBJ1-5	TRBV10-2	.	CASCPGQGNQPQHF	TGCGCCAGCTGCCCGGGACAGGGCAATCAGCCCCAGCATTTT
.	TRBJ1-5	TRBV25-1	few	CASSHEDSNQPQHF	TGTGCCAGCAGTCACGAGGATAGCAATCAGCCCCAGCATTTT
TRBD1	TRBJ2-7	TRBV28	.	CASSFRTGYEQYF	TGTGCCAGCAGTTTCCGGACAGGTTACGAGCAGTACTTC
.	TRBJ1-5	TRBV28	once	CASSLRGLLNNQPQHF	TGTGCCAGCAGTTTAAGGGGGTTACTCAATAATCAGCCCCAGCATTTT
.	TRBJ2-1	TRBV5-1	.	CASSWDSREYNEQFF	TGCGCCAGCAGCTGGGACTCACGGGAGTACAATGAGCAGTTCTTC
TRBD2	TRBJ2-7	TRBV5-6	few	CASSFRLAGPYEQYF	TGTGCCAGCAGCTTTCGACTAGCGGGGCCCTACGAGCAGTACTTC
TRBD1	TRBJ1-5	TRBV25-1	.	CASSQGADQPQHF	TGTGCCAGCAGTCAGGGGGCGGACCAGCCCCAGCATTTT
TRBD1	TRBJ2-3	TRBV10-2	.	CASSEGDRGLGDTQYF	TGCGCCAGCAGTGAGGGGGACAGGGGGTTGGGAGATACGCAGTATTTT
.	TRBJ2-1	TRBV27	.	CASSNFGWAGEQFF	TGTGCCAGCAGTAATTTCGGGTGGGCCGGTGAGCAGTTCTTC
TRBD1	TRBJ2-5	TRBV6-6	.	CASSYAGQGTKTQYF	TGTGCCAGCAGTTACGCTGGACAGGGAACGAAGACCCAGTACTTC
.	TRBJ2-1	TRBV10-1	.	CASSPGYNEQFF	TGCGCCAGCTCCCCAGGGTACAATGAGCAGTTCTTC
TRBD2	TRBJ2-7	TRBV11-2	.	CASSPRLAGAREQYF	TGTGCCAGCAGCCCGCGACTAGCGGGAGCGAGGGAGCAGTACTTC
.	TRBJ1-5	TRBV19	.	CASKDRGNQPQHF	TGTGCCAGTAAAGATAGGGGCAATCAGCCCCAGCATTTT
TRBD2	TRBJ2-7	TRBV5-4	few	CASSSMGLAGWGYEQYF	TGTGCCAGCAGCTCGATGGGACTAGCGGGATGGGGCTACGAGCAGTACTTC
TRBD2	TRBJ2-1	TRBV9	many	CASSVDTSGRTYNEQFF	TGTGCCAGCAGCGTAGACACTAGCGGGAGGACTTACAATGAGCAGTTCTTC
.	TRBJ2-2	TRBV4-1	few	CASSQDRLITHTGELFF	TGCGCCAGCAGCCAAGATCGACTAATAACGCACACCGGGGAGCTGTTTTTT
.	TRBJ1-2	TRBV5-1	.	CASKPDGQLYGYTF	TGCGCCAGCAAACCGGACGGCCAACTCTATGGCTACACCTTC
.	TRBJ2-2	TRBV5-1	once	CASSSGTTTTGELFF	TGCGCCAGCAGCAGCGGGACAACGACGACCGGGGAGCTGTTTTTT
TRBD2	TRBJ2-7	TRBV5-1	few	CASSLFGGGTEQYF	TGCGCCAGCAGCTTGTTCGGGGGAGGGACCGAGCAGTACTTC
.	TRBJ2-7	TRBV5-8	.	CASSPHYEQYF	TGTGCCAGCAGCCCTCACTACGAGCAGTACTTC
.	TRBJ2-7	TRBV20-1	.	CSGGTNVEQYF	TGCAGTGGCGGGACAAACGTAGAGCAGTACTTC
TRBD1	TRBJ2-2	TRBV6-6	.	CASSPTGVTSTGELFF	TGTGCCAGCAGTCCCACAGGGGTTACTAGTACCGGGGAGCTGTTTTTT